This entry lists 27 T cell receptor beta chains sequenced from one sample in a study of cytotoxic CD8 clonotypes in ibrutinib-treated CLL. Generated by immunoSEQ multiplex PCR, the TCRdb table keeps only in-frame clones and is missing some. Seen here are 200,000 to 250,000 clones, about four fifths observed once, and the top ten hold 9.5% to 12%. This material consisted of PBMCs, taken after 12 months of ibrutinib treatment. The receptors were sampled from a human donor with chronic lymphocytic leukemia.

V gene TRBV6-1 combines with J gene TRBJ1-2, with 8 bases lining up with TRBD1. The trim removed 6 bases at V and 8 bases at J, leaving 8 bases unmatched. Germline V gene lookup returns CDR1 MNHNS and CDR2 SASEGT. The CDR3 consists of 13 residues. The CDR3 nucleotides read TGTGCCAGCAGCCTGACAGGGGACCGCGGCTACACCTTC. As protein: CASSLTGDRGYTF.

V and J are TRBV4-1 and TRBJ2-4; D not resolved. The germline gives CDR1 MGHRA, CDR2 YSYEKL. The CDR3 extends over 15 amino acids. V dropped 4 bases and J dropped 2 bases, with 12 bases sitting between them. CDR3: CASSPAYLPKNIQYF. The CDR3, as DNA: TGCGCCAGCAGCCCGGCCTATCTGCCCAAAAACATTCAGTACTTC.

Here the CDR3 reads CASSLTGTGANVLTF. The CDR3 DNA sequence: TGCGCCAGCAGCCTTACAGGGACTGGGGCCAACGTCCTGACTTTC. The V call is TRBV5-1, the J call TRBJ2-6; D perhaps matches TRBD1 (6 bases). The germline CDR1 and CDR2 sequences are SGHRS and YFSETQ. V was pared by 4 bases and J by 2 bases, with 10 bases between. The length of the CDR3 is 15 residues.

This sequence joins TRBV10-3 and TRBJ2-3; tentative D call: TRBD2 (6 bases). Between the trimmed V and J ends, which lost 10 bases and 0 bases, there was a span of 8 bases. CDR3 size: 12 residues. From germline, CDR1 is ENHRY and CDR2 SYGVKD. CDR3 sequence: CATGTSTDTQYF. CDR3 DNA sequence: TGTGCCACAGGGACTAGCACAGATACGCAGTATTTT.

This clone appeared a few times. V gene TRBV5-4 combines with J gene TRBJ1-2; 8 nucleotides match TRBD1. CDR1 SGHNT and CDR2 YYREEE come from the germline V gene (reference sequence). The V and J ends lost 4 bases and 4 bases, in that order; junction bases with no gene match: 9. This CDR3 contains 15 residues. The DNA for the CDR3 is TGTGCCAGCAGCCAGGGAGGACAGGGAGGCTATGGCTACACCTTC. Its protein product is CASSQGGQGGYGYTF.

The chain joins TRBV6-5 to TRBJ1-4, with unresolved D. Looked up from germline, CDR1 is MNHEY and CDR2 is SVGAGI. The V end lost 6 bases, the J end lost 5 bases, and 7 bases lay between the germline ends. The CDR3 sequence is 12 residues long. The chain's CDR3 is CASRRGNEKLFF. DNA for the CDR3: TGTGCCAGCAGACGGGGAAATGAAAAACTGTTTTTT.

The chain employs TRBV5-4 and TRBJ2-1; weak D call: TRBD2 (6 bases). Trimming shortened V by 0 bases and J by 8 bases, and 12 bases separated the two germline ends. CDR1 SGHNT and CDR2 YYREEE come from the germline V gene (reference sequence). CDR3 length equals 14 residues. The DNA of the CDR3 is TGTGCCAGCAGCTTGGAACTAGCAATGGATGAGCAGTTCTTC. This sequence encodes CASSLELAMDEQFF.

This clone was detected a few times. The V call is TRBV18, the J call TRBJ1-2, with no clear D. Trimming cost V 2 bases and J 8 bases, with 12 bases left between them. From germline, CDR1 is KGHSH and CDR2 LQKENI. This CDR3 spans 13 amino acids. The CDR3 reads CASSPNGSDGYTF. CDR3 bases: TGTGCCAGCTCACCAAACGGGAGTGACGGCTACACCTTC.

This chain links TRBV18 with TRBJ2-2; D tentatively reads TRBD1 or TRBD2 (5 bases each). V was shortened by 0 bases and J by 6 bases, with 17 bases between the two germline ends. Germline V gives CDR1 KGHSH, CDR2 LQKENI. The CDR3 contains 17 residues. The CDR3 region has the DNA TGTGCCAGCTCACCACCTTTTTTCAGGGCGGAGGCCGGGGAGCTGTTTTTT. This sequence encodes CASSPPFFRAEAGELFF.

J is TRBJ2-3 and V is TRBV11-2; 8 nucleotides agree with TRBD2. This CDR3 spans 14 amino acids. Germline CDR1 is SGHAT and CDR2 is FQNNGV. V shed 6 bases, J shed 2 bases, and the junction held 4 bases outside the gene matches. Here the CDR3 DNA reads TGTGCCAGCAGACTAGCGGTGTACACAGATACGCAGTATTTT. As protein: CASRLAVYTDTQYF.

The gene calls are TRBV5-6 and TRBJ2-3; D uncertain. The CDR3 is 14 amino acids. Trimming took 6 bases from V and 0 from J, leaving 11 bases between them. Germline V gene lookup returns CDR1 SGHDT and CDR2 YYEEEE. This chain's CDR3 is CASTRPSSTDTQYF. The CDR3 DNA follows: TGTGCCAGCACCAGGCCTTCGAGCACAGATACGCAGTATTTT.

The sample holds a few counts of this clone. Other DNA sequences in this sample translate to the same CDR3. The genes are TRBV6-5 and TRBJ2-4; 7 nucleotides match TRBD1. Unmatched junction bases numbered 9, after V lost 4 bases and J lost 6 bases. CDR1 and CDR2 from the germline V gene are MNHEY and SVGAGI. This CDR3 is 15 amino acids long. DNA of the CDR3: TGTGCCAGCAGTTCTCGACAGGGAGTGGGAAACATTCAGTACTTC. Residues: CASSSRQGVGNIQYF.

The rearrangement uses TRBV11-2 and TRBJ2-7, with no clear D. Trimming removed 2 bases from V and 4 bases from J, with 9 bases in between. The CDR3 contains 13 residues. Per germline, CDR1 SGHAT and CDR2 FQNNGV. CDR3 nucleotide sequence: TGTGCCAGCAGCTTAAGGGCCATATACGAGCAGTACTTC. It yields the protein CASSLRAIYEQYF.

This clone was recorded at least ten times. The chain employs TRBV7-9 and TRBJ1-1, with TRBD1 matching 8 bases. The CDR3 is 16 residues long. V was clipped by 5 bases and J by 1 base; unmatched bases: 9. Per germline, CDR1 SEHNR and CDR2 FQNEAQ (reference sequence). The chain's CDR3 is CASSTKWTGKNTEAFF. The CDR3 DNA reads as TGTGCCAGCAGCACAAAGTGGACAGGGAAGAACACTGAAGCTTTCTTT. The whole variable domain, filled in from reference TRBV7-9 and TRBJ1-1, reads DTGVSQNPRHKITKRGQNVTFRCDPISEHNRLYWYRQTLGQGPEFLTYFQNEAQLEKSRLLSDRFSAERPKGSFSTLEIQRTEQGDSAMYLCASSTKWTGKNTEAFFGQGTRLTVV.

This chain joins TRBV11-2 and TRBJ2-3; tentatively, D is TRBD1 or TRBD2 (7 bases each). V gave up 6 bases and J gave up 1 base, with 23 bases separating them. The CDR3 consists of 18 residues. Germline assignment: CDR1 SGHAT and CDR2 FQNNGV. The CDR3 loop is CASRPGGVASGRTDTQYF. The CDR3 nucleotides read TGTGCCAGCAGACCAGGGGGGGTGGCTAGCGGTCGCACAGATACGCAGTATTTT.

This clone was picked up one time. The CDR3 DNA is TGCGCCAGCAGTTGGAACCGGACTGAAGCTTTCTTT. Amino acid sequence: CASSWNRTEAFF. V and J are TRBV23-1 and TRBJ1-1, with D unclear. TRBV23-1 has ORF status, its function being uncertain. The CDR3 loop spans 12 amino acids. V was shortened by 5 bases and J by 5 bases, with 9 bases between the two germline ends.

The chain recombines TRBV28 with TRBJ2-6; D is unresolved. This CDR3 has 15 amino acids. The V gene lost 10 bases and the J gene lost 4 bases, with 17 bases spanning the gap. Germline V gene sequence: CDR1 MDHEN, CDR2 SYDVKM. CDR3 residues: CATHSDGRGANVLTF. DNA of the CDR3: TGTGCCACCCACTCGGACGGCCGGGGGGCCAACGTCCTGACTTTC.

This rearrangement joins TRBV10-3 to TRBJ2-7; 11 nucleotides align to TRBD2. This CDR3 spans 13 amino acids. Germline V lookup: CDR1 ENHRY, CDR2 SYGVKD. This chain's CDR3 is CATTSGEMVEQYF. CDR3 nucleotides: TGTGCTACGACTAGCGGGGAGATGGTAGAGCAGTACTTC.

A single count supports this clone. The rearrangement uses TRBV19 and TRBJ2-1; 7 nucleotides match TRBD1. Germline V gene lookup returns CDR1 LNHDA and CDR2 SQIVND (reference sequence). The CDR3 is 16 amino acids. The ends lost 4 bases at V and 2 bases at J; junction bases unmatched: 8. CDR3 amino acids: CASSTSPGQTYNEQFF. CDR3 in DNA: TGTGCCAGTAGTACGAGTCCGGGACAGACCTACAATGAGCAGTTCTTC.

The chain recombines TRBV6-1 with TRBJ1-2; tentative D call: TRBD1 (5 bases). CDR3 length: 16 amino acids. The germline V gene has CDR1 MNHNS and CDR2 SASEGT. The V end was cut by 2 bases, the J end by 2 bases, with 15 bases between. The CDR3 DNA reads TGTGCCAGCAGTGAAAGGGCAGGGTATCGGAACTATGGCTACACCTTC. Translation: CASSERAGYRNYGYTF.

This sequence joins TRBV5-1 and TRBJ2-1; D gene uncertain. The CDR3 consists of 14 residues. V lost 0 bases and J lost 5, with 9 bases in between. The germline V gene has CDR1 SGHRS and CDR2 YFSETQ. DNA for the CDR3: TGCGCCAGCAGCTTGGTTCAGTACAACAATGAGCAGTTCTTC. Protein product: CASSLVQYNNEQFF.

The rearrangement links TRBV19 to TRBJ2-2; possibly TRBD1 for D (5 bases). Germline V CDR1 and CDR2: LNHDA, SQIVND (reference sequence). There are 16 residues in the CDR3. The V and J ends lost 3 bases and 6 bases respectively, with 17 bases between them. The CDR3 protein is CASSIQTEQFPGELFF. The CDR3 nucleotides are TGTGCCAGTAGTATCCAGACAGAGCAATTCCCCGGGGAGCTGTTTTTT.

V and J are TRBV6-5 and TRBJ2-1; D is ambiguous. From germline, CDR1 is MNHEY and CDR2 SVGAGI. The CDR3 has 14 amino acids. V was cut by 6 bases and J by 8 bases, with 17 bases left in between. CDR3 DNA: TGTGCCAGCAGAGAGGTGGCGTTTAGGGATGAGCAGTTCTTC. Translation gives CASREVAFRDEQFF.

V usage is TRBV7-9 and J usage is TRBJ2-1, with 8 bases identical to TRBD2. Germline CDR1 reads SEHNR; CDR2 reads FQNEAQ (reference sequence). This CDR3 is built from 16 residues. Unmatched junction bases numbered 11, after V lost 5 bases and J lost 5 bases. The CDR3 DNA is TGTGCCAGCAGCCGTCCGGGCGGGGGGCCCCACAATGAGCAGTTCTTC. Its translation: CASSRPGGGPHNEQFF.

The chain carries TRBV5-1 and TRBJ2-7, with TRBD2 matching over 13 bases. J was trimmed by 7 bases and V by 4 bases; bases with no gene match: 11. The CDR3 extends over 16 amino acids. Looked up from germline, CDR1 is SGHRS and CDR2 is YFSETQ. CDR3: CASSLRLAGGRVEQYF. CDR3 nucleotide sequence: TGCGCCAGCAGCCTTCGACTAGCGGGAGGCCGGGTAGAGCAGTACTTC.

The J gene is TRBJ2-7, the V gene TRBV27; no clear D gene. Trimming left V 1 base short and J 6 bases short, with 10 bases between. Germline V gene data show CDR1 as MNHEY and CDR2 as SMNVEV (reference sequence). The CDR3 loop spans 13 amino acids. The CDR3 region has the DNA TGTGCCAGCAGTTTATACGGCAGCTCCGAGCAGTACTTC. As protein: CASSLYGSSEQYF.

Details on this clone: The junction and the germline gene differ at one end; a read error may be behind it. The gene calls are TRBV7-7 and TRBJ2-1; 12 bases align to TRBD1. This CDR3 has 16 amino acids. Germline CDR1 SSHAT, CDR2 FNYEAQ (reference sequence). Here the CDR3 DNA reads TGTGCTAGCAGCCTTTTCCCGGGACAGGGGGCGGGTGAGCAGTTCTTC. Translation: CASSLFPGQGAGEQFF.